Shown below are 24 T cell receptor beta chains from a single sample sequenced in a study of T-cell memory formation after mild COVID-19. TCRdb processed the 5' RACE reads anew with MiXCR; each CDR3 protein has one entry. The sample yields 200,000 to 300,000 distinct CDR3 sequences, roughly 14% seen once. Sequencing used PBMCs or a T cell subset sorted from them (not recorded which). The origin of the receptors is an adult woman who had mild COVID-19 (a few samples of this study predate the infection). Cell type and time point are not known.

This clonotype has a count of ten or more. A junction end diverges from the germline sequence, so it may reflect a read error. The rearrangement joins TRBV29-1 to TRBJ1-4; no clear D gene. Germline V CDR1 and CDR2: SQVTM, ANQGSEA. CDR3 length: 11 residues. For the CDR3, the DNA is TGCAGCGTTAACTTGGGTGGAACAGCCCTTTTT. Its protein is CSVNLGGTALF.

The CDR3 spells CASSSDRGLNGYTF. CDR3 bases: TGTGCCAGCAGTTCCGACAGGGGGCTGAATGGCTACACCTTC. The genes are TRBV6-2 or TRBV6-3 and TRBJ1-2; TRBD1 matches 10 bases. The CDR3 is 14 residues long. Per the germline V gene, CDR1 is MNHEY and CDR2 is SVGEGT. The ends lost 4 bases at V and 6 bases at J; junction bases unmatched: 5.

CDR3 in DNA: TGTGCCACCAGTGCCCCAGGCGGGGAGTCCTACAATGAGCAGTTCTTC. Its translation: CATSAPGGESYNEQFF. This chain links TRBV24-1 with TRBJ2-1, with a tentative D call TRBD2 (6 bases). The CDR3 contains 16 residues. Trimming stripped 5 bases from V and 1 base from J, with 14 bases between. The germline gives CDR1 KGHDR, CDR2 SFDVKD.

This clonotype was seen many times. The chain couples TRBV18 to TRBJ2-7, with 12 bases matching TRBD2. The CDR3 totals 17 residues. Germline values: CDR1 KGHSH, CDR2 LQKENI. J lost 3 bases, V lost 3 bases, and 9 bases had no gene match. In DNA form, the CDR3 reads TGTGCCAGCTCACCGCCTCTACTAGCGGGGGGAAACTACGAGCAGTACTTC. Encoded protein: CASSPPLLAGGNYEQYF.

The rearrangement joins TRBV4-3 to TRBJ2-6; D may correspond to TRBD1 or TRBD2 (5 bases each). CDR3 length equals 15 residues. The ends were cut back, 4 bases at V and 0 bases at J, with 7 bases in the middle. The germline gives CDR1 LGHNA, CDR2 YSLEER. Here the CDR3 DNA reads TGCGCCAGCAGCCCAGGGACCTCTGGGGCCAACGTCCTGACTTTC. It encodes CASSPGTSGANVLTF.

The rearrangement joins TRBV6-1 to TRBJ2-7; 9 bases are shared with TRBD2. This CDR3 is built from 13 residues. V lost 8 bases to trimming and J lost 3 bases; unmatched junction nucleotides: 5. The germline V gene encodes CDR1 MNHNS and CDR2 SASEGT. CDR3 in amino acids: CASLAGTRYEQYF. The CDR3, as DNA: TGTGCCAGCCTAGCGGGGACCCGCTACGAGCAGTACTTC.

This clonotype was observed a handful of times. The chain has TRBV27 and TRBJ2-1; TRBD2 aligns across 7 bases. V lost 7 bases to trimming and J lost 8 bases; unmatched junction nucleotides: 11. This CDR3 region has 14 residues. Germline V gene lookup returns CDR1 MNHEY and CDR2 SMNVEV (reference sequence). CDR3 nucleotide sequence: TGTGCCAGCATGGGGCGGGAGATCCTCTATGAGCAGTTCTTC. Translating it yields CASMGREILYEQFF.

The rearrangement uses TRBV24-1 and TRBJ2-7; D uncertain. Trimming cost V 2 bases and J 5 bases, with 9 bases left between them. CDR3 size: 13 residues. CDR1 and CDR2 (germline): KGHDR, SFDVKD. CDR3 protein: CATSDYRRNEQYF. In DNA, the CDR3 is TGTGCCACCAGTGATTACAGACGGAACGAGCAGTACTTC.

This clonotype turned up a few times. This chain links TRBV10-3 with TRBJ2-3; D is unresolved. The CDR3 contains 11 residues. Germline CDR1 is ENHRY and CDR2 is SYGVKD. The ends were cut back, 11 bases at V and 3 bases at J, with 9 bases in the middle. In DNA form, the CDR3 reads TGTGCCTCAGCAGTTACAGATACGCAGTATTTT. It specifies CASAVTDTQYF.

The genes are TRBV12-3 or TRBV12-4 and TRBJ1-2, with 7 bases identical to TRBD1. This CDR3 is built from 15 residues. V lost 6 bases to trimming and J lost 0 bases; unmatched junction nucleotides: 7. In nucleotides, the CDR3 is TGTGCCAGCAGCCTTAGGGACAGCGCTAACTATGGCTACACCTTC. Its protein is CASSLRDSANYGYTF.

The chain uses TRBV6-6 and TRBJ2-7, with a possible D match to TRBD1 (6 bases). This CDR3 is built from 17 residues. Between the trimmed V and J ends, which lost 7 bases and 6 bases, there was a span of 28 bases. Per the germline V gene, CDR1 is MNHNY and CDR2 is SVGAGI (reference sequence). The CDR3 is CASTNRGTSVTLSEQYF. The CDR3 nucleotides read TGTGCCAGCACCAATCGTGGGACATCCGTCACTTTATCCGAGCAGTACTTC.

The chain employs TRBV5-5 and TRBJ2-4; 7 bases match TRBD1. The CDR3 is made up of 15 amino acids. CDR1 and CDR2 (germline): SGHKS, YYEKEE (reference sequence). With 3 bases clipped from V and 3 bases from J, the junction kept 6 bases outside the gene matches. CDR3 nucleotide sequence: TGTGCCAGCAGCTCCTATGGACAGGACAAAAACATTCAGTACTTC. Protein product: CASSSYGQDKNIQYF.

This clonotype was seen only a few times. The J gene is TRBJ2-7, the V gene TRBV12-3 or TRBV12-4; D might be TRBD1 (6 bases). Trimming stripped 4 bases from V and 0 bases from J, with 7 bases between. The CDR3 covers 13 residues. The CDR3 DNA sequence: TGTGCCAGCAGTTGGACAGACTCCTACGAGCAGTACTTC. This gives the protein CASSWTDSYEQYF.

There are many counts of this clonotype. V is TRBV7-2 and J is TRBJ2-3; weak D call: TRBD2 (5 bases). V was pared by 1 base and J by 3 bases, with 8 bases between. This CDR3 is built from 14 residues. CDR1 is SGHTA and CDR2 is FQGNSA in the germline V gene. This CDR3 reads CASSLGLATDTQYF. In DNA form, the CDR3 reads TGTGCCAGCAGCTTAGGGCTAGCTACAGATACGCAGTATTTT.

The J gene is TRBJ1-5, the V gene TRBV2; D remains ambiguous. Trimming took off 6 bases at V and 2 bases at J, with 11 bases between the two ends. Germline loops: CDR1 SNHLY, CDR2 FYNNEI. The CDR3 totals 14 residues. In nucleotides, the CDR3 is TGTGCCAGCAGGGGAAACCACGGCAATCAGCCCCAGCATTTT. Amino acids: CASRGNHGNQPQHF.

This chain joins TRBV5-1 and TRBJ2-3; 12 nucleotides match TRBD2. Germline trimming cut 4 bases from V and 2 bases from J; bases unmatched to any gene: 14. Germline V gene data show CDR1 as SGHRS and CDR2 as YFSETQ. There are 19 residues in the CDR3. This CDR3 is CASSHKPTGLAGHTDTQYF. The CDR3 DNA follows: TGCGCCAGCAGCCATAAACCAACAGGACTAGCGGGACACACAGATACGCAGTATTTT.

The rearrangement links TRBV7-3 to TRBJ2-2; 10 bases match TRBD1. Germline loops: CDR1 SGHTA, CDR2 FQGTGA. The V gene end was trimmed by 3 bases and the J gene end by 4 bases; junction bases not matched to a gene: 2. This CDR3 comprises 15 residues. For the CDR3, the DNA is TGTGCCAGCAGCTTTGGGACAGGGGTCACCGGGGAGCTGTTTTTT. Amino acids: CASSFGTGVTGELFF.

This clonotype was detected ten times or more. This chain joins TRBV3-1 and TRBJ2-2; D gene ambiguous. The CDR3 totals 13 residues. Trimming took off 1 base at V and 7 bases at J, with 7 bases between the two ends. Germline V CDR1 and CDR2: LGHDT, YNNKEL (reference sequence). The CDR3 region is CASSQALVGELFF. The CDR3 DNA sequence: TGTGCCAGCAGCCAAGCCCTTGTCGGGGAGCTGTTTTTT.

This clonotype was seen only a few times. The gene calls are TRBV7-2 and TRBJ2-3; perhaps D is TRBD1 or TRBD2 (6 bases each). Between the trimmed V and J ends, which lost 1 base and 9 bases, there was a span of 20 bases. Looked up from germline, CDR1 is SGHTA and CDR2 is FQGNSA. The CDR3 totals 16 residues. Here the CDR3 reads CASSLGTGASMSTQYF. The CDR3 coding sequence is TGTGCCAGCAGCTTAGGAACGGGGGCCTCGATGTCAACGCAGTATTTT.

The CDR3 spells CASSPLKVAFF. In DNA form, the CDR3 reads TGTGCCAGCAGTCCCCTCAAGGTAGCTTTCTTT. This rearrangement joins TRBV2 to TRBJ1-1; D remains ambiguous. Germline CDR1 and CDR2: SNHLY and FYNNEI. CDR3 length: 11 amino acids. V shed 5 bases and J shed 10 bases, with 11 bases lying between them.

The sample holds a few counts of this clonotype. The chain carries TRBV2 and TRBJ1-1; no definite D call. The CDR3 spans 16 residues. Germline-derived CDR1 and CDR2 are SNHLY and FYNNEI. Deletions cut 6 bases from V and 0 bases from J, with 17 bases between. The CDR3 loop is CASSLTAGSMNTEAFF. The CDR3 DNA sequence: TGTGCCAGCAGCTTAACGGCCGGTTCCATGAACACTGAAGCTTTCTTT.

The chain uses TRBV19 and TRBJ1-1; tentative D call: TRBD1 (6 bases). Trimming stripped 6 bases from V and 1 base from J, with 9 bases between. This CDR3 is built from 13 residues. The germline V gene encodes CDR1 LNHDA and CDR2 SQIVND (reference sequence). CDR3 sequence: CASSQTGNTEAFF. The CDR3 bases are TGTGCCAGTAGCCAGACAGGGAACACTGAAGCTTTCTTT.

This clonotype showed up just a few times. V usage is TRBV20-1 and J usage is TRBJ2-7; 8 bases fit TRBD1. The CDR3 length is 13 residues. Germline V lookup: CDR1 DFQATT, CDR2 SNEGSKA (reference sequence). The junction had 5 bases not matched to a gene; V was cut back by 2 bases and J by 5 bases. As DNA, the CDR3 is TGCAGTGCTAGAAGCAGGGGGCTAGACGAGCAGTACTTC. Encoded protein: CSARSRGLDEQYF.

The rearrangement joins TRBV4-3 to TRBJ2-7; perhaps TRBD2 as D (7 bases). This CDR3 is 14 amino acids long. Germline V lookup: CDR1 LGHNA, CDR2 YSLEER. V lost 1 base and J 7 bases, leaving 14 bases between the germline ends. The CDR3 spells CASSQVLQGGEQYF. In nucleotides, the CDR3 is TGCGCCAGCAGCCAAGTGTTACAGGGAGGGGAGCAGTACTTC.